This T cell receptor beta chain was captured by sequencing in a study of T cell changes during pregnancy in multiple sclerosis. Sequencing was performed with immunoSEQ multiplex PCR; in TCRdb, only in-frame clones are kept and a portion is missing. The data contain about 57,000 clones, under 95% of them singletons. From germline, CDR1 is SGHVS and CDR2 FQNEAQ. V dropped 1 base and J dropped 2 bases, with 14 bases sitting between them. CDR3 length: 17 amino acids. The V gene is TRBV7-8, the J gene TRBJ2-2, with D maybe TRBD2 (6 bases). The receptor was derived from a female donor with multiple sclerosis, enrolled in a pregnancy study. The sequencing here drew on CD4+ T cells from peripheral blood mononuclear cells, taken in the second trimester of pregnancy. In DNA form, the CDR3 reads TGTGCCAGCAGCTTAGATACCGGGACTCTTAACACCGGGGAGCTGTTTTTT. Its protein product is CASSLDTGTLNTGELFF.